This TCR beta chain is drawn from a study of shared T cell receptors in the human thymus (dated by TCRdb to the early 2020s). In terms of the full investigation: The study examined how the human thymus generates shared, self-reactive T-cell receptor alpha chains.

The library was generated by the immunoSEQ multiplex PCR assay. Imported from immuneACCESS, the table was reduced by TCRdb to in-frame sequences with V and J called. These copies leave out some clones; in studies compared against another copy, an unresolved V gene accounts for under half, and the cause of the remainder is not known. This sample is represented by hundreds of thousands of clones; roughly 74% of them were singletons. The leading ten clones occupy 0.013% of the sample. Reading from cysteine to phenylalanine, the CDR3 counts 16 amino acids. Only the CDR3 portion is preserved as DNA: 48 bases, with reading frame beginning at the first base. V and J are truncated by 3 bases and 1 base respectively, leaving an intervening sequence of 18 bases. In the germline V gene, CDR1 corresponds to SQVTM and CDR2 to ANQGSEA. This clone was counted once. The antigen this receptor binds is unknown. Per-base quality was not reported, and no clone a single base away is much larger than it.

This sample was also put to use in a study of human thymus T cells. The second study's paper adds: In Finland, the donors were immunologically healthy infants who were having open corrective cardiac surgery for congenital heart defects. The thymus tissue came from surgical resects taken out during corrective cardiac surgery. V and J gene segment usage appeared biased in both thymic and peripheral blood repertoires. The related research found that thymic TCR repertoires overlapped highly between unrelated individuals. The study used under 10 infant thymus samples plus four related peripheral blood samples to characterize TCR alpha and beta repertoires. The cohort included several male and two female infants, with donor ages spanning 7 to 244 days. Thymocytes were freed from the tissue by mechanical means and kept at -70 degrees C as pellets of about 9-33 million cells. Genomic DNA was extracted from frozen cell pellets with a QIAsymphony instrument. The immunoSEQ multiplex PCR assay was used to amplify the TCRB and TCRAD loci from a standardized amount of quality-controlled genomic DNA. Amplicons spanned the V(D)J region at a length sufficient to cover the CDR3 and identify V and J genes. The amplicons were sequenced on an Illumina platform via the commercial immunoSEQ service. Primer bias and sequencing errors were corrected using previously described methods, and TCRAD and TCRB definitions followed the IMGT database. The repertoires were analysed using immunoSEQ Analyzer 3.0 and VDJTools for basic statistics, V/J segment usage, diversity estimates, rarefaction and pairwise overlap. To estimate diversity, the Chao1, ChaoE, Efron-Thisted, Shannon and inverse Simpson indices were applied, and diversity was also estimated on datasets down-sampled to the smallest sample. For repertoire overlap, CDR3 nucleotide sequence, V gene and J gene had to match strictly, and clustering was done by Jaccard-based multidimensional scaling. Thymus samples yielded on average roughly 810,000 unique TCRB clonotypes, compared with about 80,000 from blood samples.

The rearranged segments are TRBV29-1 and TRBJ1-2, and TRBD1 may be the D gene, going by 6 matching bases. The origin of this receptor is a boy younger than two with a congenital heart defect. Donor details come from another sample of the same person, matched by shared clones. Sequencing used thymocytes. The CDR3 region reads CSVEGVRGGNNYGYTF. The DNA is TGCAGCGTTGAGGGTGTCAGGGGAGGGAATAACTATGGCTACACCTTC.